This T cell receptor beta chain was recovered during a study of T cell responses to AZD1222 COVID-19 vaccine. Here immunoSEQ multiplex PCR was the method, and the copy in TCRdb shows in-frame clones only, minus some. The table records 95,000 to 150,000 clones, roughly 91% of them present only once. Comment on this clone: Its antigen is unidentified.

General study findings and limits: Nearly half of the spike-specific TCRs reportedly recognize variant regions that carry no mutations. Only 5 or 6 individuals given AZD1222 were seropositive at baseline. Clonal diversity was possibly underestimated, and the donors were mostly white British, with more females. Along spike, vaccine-associated CD4 TCRs were found throughout, with dominance at 160-218 and 743-854.

This clonotype was sampled from an adult in good health. This material consisted of peripheral blood, taken on day 0 of MenACWY control vaccination.

As DNA, the CDR3 is TGTGCCAGTAACTCAGGGGGTTATAGCAATCAGCCCCAGCATTTT. Encoded protein: CASNSGGYSNQPQHF. The genes are TRBV19 and TRBJ1-5, with 7 bases matching TRBD1. Trimming removed 7 bases from V and 0 bases from J; junction bases left unmatched: 6. The CDR3 is made up of 15 amino acids. Per the germline V gene, CDR1 is LNHDA and CDR2 is SQIVND (reference sequence).